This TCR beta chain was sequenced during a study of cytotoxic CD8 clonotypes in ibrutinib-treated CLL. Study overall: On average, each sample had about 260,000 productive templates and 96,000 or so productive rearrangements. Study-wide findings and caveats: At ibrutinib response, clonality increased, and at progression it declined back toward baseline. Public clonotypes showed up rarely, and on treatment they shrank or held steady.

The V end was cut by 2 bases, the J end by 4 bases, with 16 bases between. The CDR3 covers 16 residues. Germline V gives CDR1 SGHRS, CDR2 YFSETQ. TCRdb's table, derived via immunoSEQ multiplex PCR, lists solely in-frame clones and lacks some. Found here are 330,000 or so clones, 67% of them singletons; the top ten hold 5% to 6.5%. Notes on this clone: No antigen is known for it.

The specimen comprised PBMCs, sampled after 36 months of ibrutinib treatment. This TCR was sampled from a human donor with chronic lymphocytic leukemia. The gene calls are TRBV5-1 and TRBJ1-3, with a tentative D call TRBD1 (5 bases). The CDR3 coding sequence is TGCGCCAGCAGCTTCCTGGGGGTAGTTGGAGGAAACACCATATATTTT. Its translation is CASSFLGVVGGNTIYF.